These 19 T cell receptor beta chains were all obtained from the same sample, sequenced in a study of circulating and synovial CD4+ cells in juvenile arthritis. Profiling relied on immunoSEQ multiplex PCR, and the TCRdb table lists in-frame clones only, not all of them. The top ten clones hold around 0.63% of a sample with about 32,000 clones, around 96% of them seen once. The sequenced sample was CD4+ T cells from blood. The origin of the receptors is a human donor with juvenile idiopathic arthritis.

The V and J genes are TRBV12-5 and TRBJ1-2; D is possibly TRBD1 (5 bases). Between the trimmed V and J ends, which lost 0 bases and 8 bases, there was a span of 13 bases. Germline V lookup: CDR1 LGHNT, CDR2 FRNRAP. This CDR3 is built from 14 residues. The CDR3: CASGLVPRGKGYTF. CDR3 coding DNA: TGTGCTAGTGGTTTGGTACCTAGGGGAAAAGGCTACACCTTC.

CDR3 loop: CASSHLLAGGPGAGELFF. DNA of the CDR3: TGTGCCAGCAGCCACCTCCTAGCGGGAGGGCCTGGGGCCGGGGAGCTGTTTTTT. The chain has TRBV14 and TRBJ2-2; 12 nucleotides align to TRBD2. Trimming at V came to 3 bases and at J to 6 bases, leaving 11 bases not matched to a gene. The germline gives CDR1 SGHDN, CDR2 FVKESK. There are 18 residues in the CDR3.

The CDR3 sequence is CASTGRGTSSARSYEQYF. CDR3 in DNA: TGTGCCAGCACAGGGCGGGGGACAAGTTCAGCTCGTTCCTACGAGCAGTACTTC. The V call is TRBV2, the J call TRBJ2-7; possibly TRBD2 for D (7 bases). CDR3 length equals 18 residues. CDR1 SNHLY and CDR2 FYNNEI come from the germline V gene. Trimming took off 7 bases at V and 1 base at J, with 26 bases between the two ends.

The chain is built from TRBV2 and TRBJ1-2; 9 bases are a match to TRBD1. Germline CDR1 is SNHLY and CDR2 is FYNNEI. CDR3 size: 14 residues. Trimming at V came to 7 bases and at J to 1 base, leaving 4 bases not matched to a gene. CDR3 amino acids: CASIRDRDNYGYTF. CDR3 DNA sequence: TGTGCCAGCATTCGGGACAGGGATAACTATGGCTACACCTTC.

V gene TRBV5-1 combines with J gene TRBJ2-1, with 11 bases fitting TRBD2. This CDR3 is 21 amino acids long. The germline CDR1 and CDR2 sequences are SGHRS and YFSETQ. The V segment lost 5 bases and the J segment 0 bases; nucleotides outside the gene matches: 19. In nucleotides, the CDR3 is TGCGCCAGCAGTTATCGGAGGCTGGGACTAGCGGAACCAAGCTCCTACAATGAGCAGTTCTTC. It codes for CASSYRRLGLAEPSSYNEQFF.

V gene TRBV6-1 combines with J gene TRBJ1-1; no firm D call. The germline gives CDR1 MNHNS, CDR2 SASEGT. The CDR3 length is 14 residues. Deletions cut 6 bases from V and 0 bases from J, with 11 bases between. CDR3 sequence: CASRVLNMNTEAFF. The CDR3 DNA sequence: TGTGCCAGCAGAGTCCTCAACATGAACACTGAAGCTTTCTTT.

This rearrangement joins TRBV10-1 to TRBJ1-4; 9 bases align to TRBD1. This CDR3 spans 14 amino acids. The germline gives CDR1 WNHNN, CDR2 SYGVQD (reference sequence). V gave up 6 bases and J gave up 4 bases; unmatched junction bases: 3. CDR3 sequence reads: CASSDRGGNEKLFF. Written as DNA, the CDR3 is TGCGCCAGCAGCGACAGGGGGGGTAATGAAAAACTGTTTTTT.

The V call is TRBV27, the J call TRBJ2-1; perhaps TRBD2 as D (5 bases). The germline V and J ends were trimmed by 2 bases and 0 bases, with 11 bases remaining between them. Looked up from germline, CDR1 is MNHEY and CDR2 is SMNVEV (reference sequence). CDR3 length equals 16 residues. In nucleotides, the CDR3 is TGTGCCAGCAGTTTAGGGAGCGCGGGCTCCTACAATGAGCAGTTCTTC. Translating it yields CASSLGSAGSYNEQFF.

CDR3 sequence (DNA): TGCGCCAGCAGCTTGGACCTAAACGCGTATTACGAGCAGTACTTC. This sequence encodes CASSLDLNAYYEQYF. V is TRBV5-1 and J is TRBJ2-7; D call uncertain. Germline assignment: CDR1 SGHRS and CDR2 YFSETQ. The CDR3 is 15 residues long. With 0 bases removed from V and 4 bases from J, the gap between germline ends came to 14 bases.

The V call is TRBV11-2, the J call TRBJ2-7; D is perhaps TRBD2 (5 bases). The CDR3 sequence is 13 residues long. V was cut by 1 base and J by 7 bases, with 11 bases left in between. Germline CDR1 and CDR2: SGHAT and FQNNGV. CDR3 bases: TGTGCCAGCAGCTTAGGAACAACGGGGGAGCAGTACTTC. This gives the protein CASSLGTTGEQYF.

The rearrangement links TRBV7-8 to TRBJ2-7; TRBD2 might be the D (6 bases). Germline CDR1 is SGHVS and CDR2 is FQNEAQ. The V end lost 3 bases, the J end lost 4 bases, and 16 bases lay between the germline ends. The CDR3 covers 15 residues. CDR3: CASSLTVRGRYEQYF. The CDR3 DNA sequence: TGTGCCAGCAGCTTGACCGTACGGGGGAGATACGAGCAGTACTTC.

The CDR3 nucleotides are TGCGCCAGCAGTTCCGGGACACTAAGCTCTGGGGCCAACGTCCTGACTTTC. Translated: CASSSGTLSSGANVLTF. This chain joins TRBV10-1 and TRBJ2-6, with D perhaps matching TRBD1 (6 bases). Trimming took 5 bases from V and 0 from J, leaving 14 bases between them. This CDR3 has 17 residues. Germline loops: CDR1 WNHNN, CDR2 SYGVQD (reference sequence).

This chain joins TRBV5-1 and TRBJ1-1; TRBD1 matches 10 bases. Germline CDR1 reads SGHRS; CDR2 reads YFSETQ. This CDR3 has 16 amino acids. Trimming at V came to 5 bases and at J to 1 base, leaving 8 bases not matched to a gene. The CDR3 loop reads CASRSGQGVSNTEAFF. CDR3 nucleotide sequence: TGCGCCAGCAGATCCGGACAGGGGGTCTCGAACACTGAAGCTTTCTTT.

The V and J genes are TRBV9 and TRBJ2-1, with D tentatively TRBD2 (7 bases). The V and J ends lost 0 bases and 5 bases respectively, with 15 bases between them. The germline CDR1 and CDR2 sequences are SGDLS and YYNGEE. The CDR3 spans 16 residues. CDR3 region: CASSVGGGPNNNEQFF. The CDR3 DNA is TGTGCCAGCAGCGTAGGCGGGGGCCCTAACAACAATGAGCAGTTCTTC.

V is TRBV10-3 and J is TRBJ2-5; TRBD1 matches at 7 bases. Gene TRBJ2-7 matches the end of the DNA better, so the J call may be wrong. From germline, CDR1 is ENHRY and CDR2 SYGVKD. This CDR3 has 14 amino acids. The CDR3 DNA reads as TGTGCCATTAAAGGGGGCAGTGGTTCCTACGAGCAGTACTTC. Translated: CAIKGGSGSYEQYF.

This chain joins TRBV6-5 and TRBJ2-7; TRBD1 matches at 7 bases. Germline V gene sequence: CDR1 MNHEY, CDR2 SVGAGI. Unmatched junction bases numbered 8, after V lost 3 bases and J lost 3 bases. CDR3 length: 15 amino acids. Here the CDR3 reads CASSYRTGDLYEQYF. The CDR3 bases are TGTGCCAGCAGTTATAGGACAGGTGATCTCTACGAGCAGTACTTC.

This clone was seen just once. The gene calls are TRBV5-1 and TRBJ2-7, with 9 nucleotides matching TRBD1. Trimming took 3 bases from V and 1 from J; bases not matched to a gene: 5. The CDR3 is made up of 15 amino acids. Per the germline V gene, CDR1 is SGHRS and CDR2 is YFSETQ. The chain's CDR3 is CASSSRDRESYEQYF. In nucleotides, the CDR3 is TGCGCCAGCAGCTCCCGGGACAGGGAATCCTACGAGCAGTACTTC.

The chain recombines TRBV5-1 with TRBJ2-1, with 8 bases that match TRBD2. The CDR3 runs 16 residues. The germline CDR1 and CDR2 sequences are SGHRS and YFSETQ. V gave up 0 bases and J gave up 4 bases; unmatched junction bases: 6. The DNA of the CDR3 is TGCGCCAGCAGCTTGGGCACGGGAGGGAGGTACAATGAGCAGTTCTTC. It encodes CASSLGTGGRYNEQFF.

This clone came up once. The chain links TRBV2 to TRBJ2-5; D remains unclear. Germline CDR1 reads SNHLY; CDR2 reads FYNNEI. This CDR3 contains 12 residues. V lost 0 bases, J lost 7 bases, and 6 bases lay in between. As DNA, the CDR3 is TGTGCCAGCAGTGAAGCGTCGTGGACCCAGTACTTC. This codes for CASSEASWTQYF.